Below are 11 T cell receptor beta chains sequenced from a single sample in a study of technical replicates of blood from several donors. Libraries were prepared by immunoSEQ multiplex PCR; TCRdb keeps only in-frame clonotypes and omits some of them. The table has 45,000 to 55,000 clones, 90% to 95% seen once. The sample taken for sequencing was T cells isolated from PBMCs. The receptors come from a human donor in good health.

The chain combines TRBV11-2 with TRBJ2-7; 8 nucleotides align to TRBD1. The V segment lost 3 bases and the J segment 3 bases; nucleotides outside the gene matches: 7. This CDR3 has 15 residues. Germline V gene lookup returns CDR1 SGHAT and CDR2 FQNNGV. The CDR3 region has the DNA TGTGCCAGCAGCTTTAATGGACAGGGCCTCTACGAGCAGTACTTC. Translated: CASSFNGQGLYEQYF. The variable domain in full, completed from reference TRBV11-2 and TRBJ2-7, reads EAGVAQSPRYKIIEKRQSVAFWCNPISGHATLYWYQQILGQGPKLLIQFQNNGVVDDSQLPKDRFSAERLKGVDSTLKIQPAKLEDSAVYLCASSFNGQGLYEQYFGPGTRLTVT.

This chain uses TRBV5-4 with TRBJ1-1; D possibly corresponds to TRBD1 (5 bases). Germline V gene sequence: CDR1 SGHNT, CDR2 YYREEE (reference sequence). This CDR3 has 14 amino acids. V was cut by 2 bases and J by 5 bases, with 13 bases left in between. CDR3 sequence: CASSFGAGQTEAFF. Here the CDR3 DNA reads TGTGCCAGCAGCTTCGGTGCGGGGCAGACTGAAGCTTTCTTT.

This rearrangement joins TRBV14 to TRBJ1-4; TRBD1 is a possible D gene (6 bases). Trimming took 3 bases from V and 6 from J, leaving 14 bases between them. CDR1 is SGHDN, CDR2 FVKESK, per germline. The length of the CDR3 is 15 residues. Here the CDR3 DNA reads TGTGCCAGCAGCCATTTAGACAGGCCGGATGAAAAACTGTTTTTT. It encodes CASSHLDRPDEKLFF.

CDR3 residues: CASRSRRGNTGELFF. The CDR3 region has the DNA TGTGCCAGCCGCTCGAGGCGGGGGAACACCGGGGAGCTGTTTTTT. The chain couples TRBV7-8 to TRBJ2-2; maybe TRBD2 (6 bases). CDR1 and CDR2 (germline): SGHVS, FQNEAQ. The CDR3 sequence is 15 residues long. Trimming pared 8 bases from V and 1 base from J, leaving 14 bases between.

V gene TRBV9 combines with J gene TRBJ2-7; D possibly corresponds to TRBD2 (5 bases). V dropped 3 bases and J dropped 6 bases, with 13 bases sitting between them. The CDR3 totals 13 residues. Germline V lookup: CDR1 SGDLS, CDR2 YYNGEE. The CDR3 is CASSASPLGEQYF. The CDR3 DNA reads TGTGCCAGCAGCGCTAGCCCTTTGGGCGAGCAGTACTTC. Combining the CDR3 with reference TRBV9 and TRBJ2-7 gives the whole variable domain DSGVTQTPKHLITATGQRVTLRCSPRSGDLSVYWYQQSLDQGLQFLIQYYNGEERAKGNILERFSAQQFPDLHSELNLSSLELGDSALYFCASSASPLGEQYFGPGTRLTVT.

Details on this clone: At the DNA level, this CDR3 is encoded by other sequences in the same sample as well. The gene calls are TRBV5-1 and TRBJ1-1, with D perhaps TRBD1 (5 bases). The CDR3 is 16 residues long. Germline values: CDR1 SGHRS, CDR2 YFSETQ. V was clipped by 0 bases and J by 0 bases, with 12 bases between them. The CDR3 sequence: CASSLGFRAMNTEAFF. CDR3 bases: TGCGCCAGCAGCTTGGGGTTCAGGGCTATGAACACTGAAGCTTTCTTT.

To note about this clone: The missing conserved phenylalanine or tryptophan at the end of this CDR3 makes a read error likely. The limits of the CDR3 on the DNA are not certain, so only TCRdb's listed CDR3 is given. The chain employs TRBV18 and TRBJ2-7; the table calls TRBD1, which could not be checked here. Germline assignment: CDR1 KGHSH and CDR2 LQKENI. Termini included, the CDR3 measures 11 amino acids. This CDR3 is CASSPILPPRS.

The chain uses TRBV19 and TRBJ2-1; D is ambiguous. The CDR3 contains 16 residues. Germline V CDR1 and CDR2: LNHDA, SQIVND (reference sequence). Trimming removed 5 bases from V and 0 bases from J, with 14 bases in between. DNA for the CDR3: TGTGCCAGTAGTTGGTCCGCGATTAGCTCCTACAATGAGCAGTTCTTC. This gives the protein CASSWSAISSYNEQFF. Together with reference TRBV19 and TRBJ2-1, the CDR3 gives the full variable domain: DGGITQSPKYLFRKEGQNVTLSCEQNLNHDAMYWYRQDPGQGLRLIYYSQIVNDFQKGDIAEGYSVSREKKESFPLTVTSAQKNPTAFYLCASSWSAISSYNEQFFGPGTRLTVL.

The V gene is TRBV11-2, the J gene TRBJ2-7; TRBD1 agrees at 7 bases. CDR3 length: 16 amino acids. V shed 4 bases, J shed 0 bases, and the junction held 9 bases outside the gene matches. Per the germline V gene, CDR1 is SGHAT and CDR2 is FQNNGV. This CDR3 is CASSSLRDRSSYEQYF. The CDR3 DNA follows: TGTGCCAGCAGCTCCCTCCGGGACAGAAGCTCCTACGAGCAGTACTTC. The full variable domain, in which reference TRBV11-2 and TRBJ2-7 provide the parts outside the CDR3, is EAGVAQSPRYKIIEKRQSVAFWCNPISGHATLYWYQQILGQGPKLLIQFQNNGVVDDSQLPKDRFSAERLKGVDSTLKIQPAKLEDSAVYLCASSSLRDRSSYEQYFGPGTRLTVT.

The rearrangement links TRBV11-2 to TRBJ2-7; 10 bases fit TRBD1. CDR1 SGHAT and CDR2 FQNNGV come from the germline V gene. V lost 6 bases, J lost 7 bases, and 18 bases stayed unmatched. The CDR3 covers 17 residues. The CDR3 spells CASSGGRRTGGMREQYF. The CDR3 DNA reads TGTGCCAGCAGTGGTGGCCGAAGGACAGGGGGGATGAGGGAGCAGTACTTC.

V gene TRBV5-1 combines with J gene TRBJ1-3; 7 nucleotides match TRBD1. CDR3 length: 18 residues. J was trimmed by 0 bases and V by 0 bases; bases with no gene match: 9. CDR1 is SGHRS and CDR2 is YFSETQ in the germline V gene. The CDR3 spells CASSLGSRDSISGNTIYF. The DNA for the CDR3 is TGCGCCAGCAGCTTGGGATCACGGGACAGCATCTCTGGAAACACCATATATTTT.